The 25 T cell receptor beta chains below all came from one sample that was sequenced in a study of cytomegalovirus exposure and HLA in healthy donors. The PCR employed 60 Vbeta primers together with 13 Jbeta primers. Clones were sequenced by immunoSEQ multiplex PCR, and TCRdb holds only the in-frame ones, with some missing. Here the sample spans some 210,000 clones, about 83% being singletons. Sequencing was performed on PBMCs. Every receptor here comes from a woman in her 50s in good health and CMV-seropositive.

Only a few counts were recorded for this clone. V is TRBV4-1 and J is TRBJ2-1; D may be TRBD1 (6 bases). This CDR3 spans 14 amino acids. The germline V gene encodes CDR1 MGHRA and CDR2 YSYEKL. V lost 1 base and J 4 bases, leaving 8 bases between the germline ends. The CDR3 nucleotides are TGCGCCAGCAGCCAAGGGGGGCCGTACAATGAGCAGTTCTTC. Protein sequence: CASSQGGPYNEQFF.

The rearrangement links TRBV19 to TRBJ1-4, with D unclear. Trimming removed 3 bases at V and 8 bases at J, with 13 bases between. There are 14 residues in the CDR3. The germline V gene encodes CDR1 LNHDA and CDR2 SQIVND (reference sequence). Here the CDR3 reads CASSMRASSEKLFF. The CDR3 DNA sequence: TGTGCCAGTAGTATGAGGGCTTCTAGCGAAAAACTGTTTTTT.

The sample holds a few counts of this clone. The V and J genes are TRBV7-4 and TRBJ1-1; the D gene is possibly TRBD1 (5 bases). CDR1 and CDR2 (germline): SGHVT, SQSDAQ. Trimming cost V 2 bases and J 1 base, with 14 bases left between them. CDR3 length equals 16 residues. The CDR3, as DNA: TGTGCCAGCAGCTTAAACGGGGGGACGGGGAACACTGAAGCTTTCTTT. Its translation is CASSLNGGTGNTEAFF.

Points on this clone: The sample contains more than one DNA sequence encoding this CDR3. This chain links TRBV7-2 with TRBJ1-5; maybe TRBD1 (5 bases). Germline CDR1 reads SGHTA; CDR2 reads FQGNSA. Trimming pared 4 bases from V and 2 bases from J, leaving 12 bases between. The CDR3 is 15 residues long. The CDR3 bases are TGTGCCAGCAGCTCGGGGGGAAGGGGCAATCAGCCCCAGCATTTT. Translating gives CASSSGGRGNQPQHF. Based on the CDR3 plus reference TRBV7-2 and TRBJ1-5, the full variable domain is GAGVSQSPSNKVTEKGKDVELRCDPISGHTALYWYRQSLGQGLEFLIYFQGNSAPDKSGLPSDRFSAERTGGSVSTLTIQRTQQEDSAVYLCASSSGGRGNQPQHFGDGTRLSIL.

The chain uses TRBV5-1 and TRBJ1-1; maybe TRBD1 (5 bases). The V gene lost 0 bases and the J gene lost 1 base, with 13 bases spanning the gap. This CDR3 contains 16 residues. The germline CDR1 and CDR2 sequences are SGHRS and YFSETQ. The CDR3 loop is CASSLVGPRENTEAFF. In nucleotides, the CDR3 is TGCGCCAGCAGCTTGGTGGGGCCAAGGGAGAACACTGAAGCTTTCTTT.

V usage is TRBV7-6 and J usage is TRBJ2-7; D is possibly TRBD1 (6 bases). The V and J ends lost 0 bases and 0 bases respectively, with 6 bases between them. Germline V lookup: CDR1 SGHVS, CDR2 FNYEAQ. The CDR3 is made up of 14 amino acids. The CDR3 sequence: CASSLADSSYEQYF. In nucleotides, the CDR3 is TGTGCCAGCAGCTTAGCGGACAGCTCCTACGAGCAGTACTTC.

V and J are TRBV11-2 and TRBJ2-2; a possible D gene is TRBD2 (5 bases). V dropped 1 base and J dropped 5 bases, with 11 bases sitting between them. There are 15 residues in the CDR3. Germline assignment: CDR1 SGHAT and CDR2 FQNNGV. The DNA for the CDR3 is TGTGCCAGCAGCTTAGCCGGGATAGGGACCGGGGAGCTGTTTTTT. Residues: CASSLAGIGTGELFF.

The chain combines TRBV18 with TRBJ2-7; 7 bases agree with TRBD2. Trimming cost V 2 bases and J 2 bases; bases outside gene matches: 6. In germline, CDR1 is KGHSH, CDR2 LQKENI. CDR3 size: 15 residues. The CDR3 coding sequence is TGTGCCAGCTCACCAGGGCTAGCGGTTGCCTACGAGCAGTACTTC. Its protein is CASSPGLAVAYEQYF.

The J gene is TRBJ1-2, the V gene TRBV19; 7 nucleotides match TRBD1. The CDR3 totals 15 residues. Per the germline V gene, CDR1 is LNHDA and CDR2 is SQIVND (reference sequence). With 2 bases clipped from V and 8 bases from J, the junction kept 11 bases outside the gene matches. CDR3 sequence (DNA): TGTGCCAGTAGTATATTCACAGGGGCTAACCGGGGCTACACCTTC. It translates to CASSIFTGANRGYTF.

J is TRBJ1-1 and V is TRBV18, with TRBD1 matching 10 bases. Per the germline V gene, CDR1 is KGHSH and CDR2 is LQKENI. CDR3 length: 15 residues. Trimming at V came to 3 bases and at J to 1 base, leaving 2 bases not matched to a gene. The CDR3, as DNA: TGTGCCAGCTCACCGCGGGACAGGGGGAACACTGAAGCTTTCTTT. Its protein is CASSPRDRGNTEAFF. Full variable domain (remainder filled in from reference TRBV18 and TRBJ1-1): NAGVMQNPRHLVRRRGQEARLRCSPMKGHSHVYWYRQLPEEGLKFMVYLQKENIIDESGMPKERFSAEFPKEGPSILRIQQVVRGDSAAYFCASSPRDRGNTEAFFGQGTRLTVV.

The table lists this clone with a few counts. The J gene is TRBJ1-1, the V gene TRBV4-1; D unresolved. V gave up 1 base and J gave up 3 bases, with 6 bases separating them. From germline, CDR1 is MGHRA and CDR2 YSYEKL. The CDR3 totals 13 residues. CDR3 bases: TGCGCCAGCAGCCAAGGTCGGGACACTGAAGCTTTCTTT. It codes for CASSQGRDTEAFF.

The chain links TRBV30 to TRBJ2-3; no clear D. Trimming took off 1 base at V and 4 bases at J, with 6 bases between the two ends. This CDR3 has 12 amino acids. The germline V gene encodes CDR1 GTSNPN and CDR2 SVGIG (reference sequence). DNA of the CDR3: TGTGCCTGGAGTGACACAGCAGATACGCAGTATTTT. Residues: CAWSDTADTQYF.

The rearrangement uses TRBV4-1 and TRBJ2-2; TRBD1 aligns across 8 bases. V lost 6 bases to trimming and J lost 1 base; unmatched junction nucleotides: 4. The CDR3 has 15 residues. Germline CDR1 reads MGHRA; CDR2 reads YSYEKL. The CDR3 nucleotides are TGCGCCAGCAGTCCGGACAGGGTGAACACCGGGGAGCTGTTTTTT. Its translation: CASSPDRVNTGELFF.

The rearrangement joins TRBV27 to TRBJ1-1, with TRBD1 as a possible D gene (5 bases). V was shortened by 3 bases and J by 4 bases, with 12 bases between the two germline ends. The CDR3 is 14 residues long. The germline CDR1 and CDR2 sequences are MNHEY and SMNVEV (reference sequence). CDR3 protein: CASSFEGRTTEAFF. Written as DNA, the CDR3 is TGTGCCAGCAGTTTTGAGGGGAGGACCACTGAAGCTTTCTTT.

The chain joins TRBV7-9 to TRBJ2-2; D perhaps matches TRBD1 (6 bases). V was shortened by 6 bases and J by 3 bases, with 14 bases between the two germline ends. CDR1 and CDR2 from the germline V gene are SEHNR and FQNEAQ (reference sequence). This CDR3 region has 15 residues. The CDR3 sequence is CASSAKGEHTGELFF. CDR3 DNA sequence: TGTGCCAGCAGTGCTAAGGGGGAGCACACCGGGGAGCTGTTTTTT.

The V call is TRBV7-9, the J call TRBJ2-2; the D gene is possibly TRBD1 (6 bases). CDR3 length: 15 residues. Germline CDR1 reads SEHNR; CDR2 reads FQNEAQ (reference sequence). V lost 5 bases and J lost 3, with 13 bases in between. The CDR3 is CASSLTGPHTGELFF. In nucleotides, the CDR3 is TGTGCCAGCAGCCTAACAGGGCCCCACACCGGGGAGCTGTTTTTT. The whole variable domain, remainder taken from reference TRBV7-9 and TRBJ2-2, is DTGVSQNPRHKITKRGQNVTFRCDPISEHNRLYWYRQTLGQGPEFLTYFQNEAQLEKSRLLSDRFSAERPKGSFSTLEIQRTEQGDSAMYLCASSLTGPHTGELFFGEGSRLTVL.

This clone was found a few times. The chain employs TRBV6-1 and TRBJ1-2, with a weak D call TRBD1 (5 bases). V lost 7 bases and J lost 4, with 16 bases in between. This CDR3 has 14 amino acids. The germline CDR1 and CDR2 sequences are MNHNS and SASEGT. The CDR3 loop reads CASIGQGLLYGYTF. CDR3 DNA sequence: TGTGCCAGCATCGGGCAGGGATTGCTCTATGGCTACACCTTC.

The rearrangement joins TRBV6-4 to TRBJ2-2; D is possibly TRBD1 (5 bases). V shed 3 bases and J shed 5 bases, with 10 bases lying between them. CDR1 is MRHNA, CDR2 SNTAGT, per germline. The CDR3 is 14 residues long. In nucleotides, the CDR3 is TGTGCCAGCAGTGAACAGGCGACGACCGGGGAGCTGTTTTTT. Amino acids: CASSEQATTGELFF.

The rearrangement uses TRBV10-3 and TRBJ1-1; TRBD1 is a possible D gene (6 bases). This CDR3 region has 18 residues. Per germline, CDR1 ENHRY and CDR2 SYGVKD. The V and J ends lost 0 bases and 1 base respectively, with 18 bases between them. The CDR3 DNA reads TGTGCCATCAGTGAGTCCCAGTTGAGGGAGACAGGGAACACTGAAGCTTTCTTT. Translating it yields CAISESQLRETGNTEAFF.

This rearrangement joins TRBV11-3 to TRBJ2-7, with D possibly TRBD2 on 5 matching bases. The germline CDR1 and CDR2 sequences are SGHNT and YENEEA. The V and J ends lost 7 bases and 7 bases respectively, with 14 bases between them. The CDR3 spans 12 residues. The CDR3 sequence is CASITRDREQYF. CDR3 bases: TGTGCCAGCATTACCCGGGATCGGGAGCAGTACTTC.

The chain has TRBV5-8 and TRBJ1-6; 9 nucleotides match TRBD1. Germline V CDR1 and CDR2: SGHTS, YDEGEE. J lost 6 bases, V lost 4 bases, and 2 bases had no gene match. The CDR3 extends over 14 amino acids. CDR3 DNA: TGTGCCAGCAGCCCGGGACAGGGTAATTCACCCCTCCACTTT. Its translation is CASSPGQGNSPLHF.

The chain links TRBV9 to TRBJ2-3; TRBD1 matches at 9 bases. The CDR3 spans 16 residues. Germline V gives CDR1 SGDLS, CDR2 YYNGEE. Unmatched junction bases numbered 7, after V lost 0 bases and J lost 5 bases. CDR3 DNA: TGTGCCAGCAGCGTAGGGGGACAGGGATCATTAGATACGCAGTATTTT. It translates to CASSVGGQGSLDTQYF.

This chain links TRBV6-5 with TRBJ1-4, with D possibly matching TRBD1 (6 bases). The CDR3 loop spans 13 amino acids. Trimming took off 6 bases at V and 7 bases at J, with 12 bases between the two ends. Germline V gives CDR1 MNHEY, CDR2 SVGAGI. CDR3 amino acids: CASSRHRVEKLFF. As DNA, the CDR3 is TGTGCCAGCAGCCGCCACAGGGTTGAAAAACTGTTTTTT.

Written as DNA, the CDR3 is TGTGCCAGCAGCTACCTAAGCGGACAGAAAGACACTGAAGCTTTCTTT. It encodes CASSYLSGQKDTEAFF. The chain uses TRBV7-6 and TRBJ1-1, with D perhaps TRBD1 (6 bases). This CDR3 comprises 16 residues. CDR1 is SGHVS and CDR2 is FNYEAQ in the germline V gene. V shed 4 bases and J shed 3 bases, with 18 bases lying between them. Full variable domain (rest looked up from reference TRBV7-6 and TRBJ1-1): GAGVSQSPRYKVTKRGQDVALRCDPISGHVSLYWYRQALGQGPEFLTYFNYEAQQDKSGLPNDRFSAERPEGSISTLTIQRTEQRDSAMYRCASSYLSGQKDTEAFFGQGTRLTVV.

The chain employs TRBV13 and TRBJ2-3, with 7 nucleotides matching TRBD2. The ends lost 4 bases at V and 4 bases at J; junction bases unmatched: 5. Germline CDR1 is PRHDT and CDR2 is FYEKMQ (reference sequence). CDR3 length: 14 amino acids. The CDR3 reads CASSSPTSSDTQYF. CDR3 DNA sequence: TGTGCCAGCAGCTCCCCGACTAGCTCAGATACGCAGTATTTT. Combining the CDR3 with reference TRBV13 and TRBJ2-3 gives the whole variable domain AAGVIQSPRHLIKEKRETATLKCYPIPRHDTVYWYQQGPGQDPQFLISFYEKMQSDKGSIPDRFSAQQFSDYHSELNMSSLELGDSALYFCASSSPTSSDTQYFGPGTRLTVL.